This TCR beta chain was found in a study of shared clonotypes between healthy human individuals. Regarding the study as a whole: Generation of non-shared clonotypes was less probable than generation of clonotypes shared by all four donors.

Comments on this clone: Its antigen is as yet unknown.

TCRdb's copy holds only in-frame clones and misses some; the assay was immunoSEQ multiplex PCR. The sample has 2.3 million or so clones, about 92% seen once. V shed 2 bases and J shed 9 bases, with 8 bases lying between them. This CDR3 is built from 12 residues. CDR1 is MNHNS, CDR2 SASEGT, per germline. V and J are TRBV6-1 and TRBJ1-5, with D possibly matching TRBD1 (6 bases). Sequenced input: naive CD4+ T cells from PBMCs. Subset described: CD45RA+ positively selected. The clonotype comes from a man aged 18 to 29 in good health. Some clones in this sample may be carry-over from other donors' samples. The CDR3 is CASSERGWPQHF. DNA for the CDR3: TGTGCCAGCAGTGAAAGGGGGTGGCCCCAGCATTTT.